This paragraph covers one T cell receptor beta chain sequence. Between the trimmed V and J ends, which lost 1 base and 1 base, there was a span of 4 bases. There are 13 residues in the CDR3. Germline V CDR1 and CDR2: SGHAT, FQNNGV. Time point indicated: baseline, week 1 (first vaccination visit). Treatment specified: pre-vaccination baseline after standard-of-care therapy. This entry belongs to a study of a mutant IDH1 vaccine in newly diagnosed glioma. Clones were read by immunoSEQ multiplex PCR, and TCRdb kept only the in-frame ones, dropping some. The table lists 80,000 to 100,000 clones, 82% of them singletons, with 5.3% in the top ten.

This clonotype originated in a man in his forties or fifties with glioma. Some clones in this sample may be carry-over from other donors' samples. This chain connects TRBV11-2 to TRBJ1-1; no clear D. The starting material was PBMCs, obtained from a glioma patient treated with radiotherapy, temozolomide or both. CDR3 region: CASSLVKNTEAFF. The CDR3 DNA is TGTGCCAGCAGCTTAGTGAAGAACACTGAAGCTTTCTTT.